The sequence of this T cell receptor (beta chain) was determined in a study of T-cell reconstitution after alpha-beta-depleted transplantation in children. Unique molecular identifiers were used to barcode this TCRbeta library. TCRdb reprocessed the PCR reads with MiXCR, giving one entry per CDR3 protein. The sample carries 350,000 to 400,000 distinct CDR3 sequences, approximately 12% recorded once. The CDR3 has 16 residues. The V gene lost 5 bases and the J gene lost 2 bases, with 21 bases spanning the gap. The germline V gene has CDR1 SQVTM and CDR2 ANQGSEA. The clonotype was recovered from a human donor who donated a stem cell graft to a child with Fanconi anemia. The chain has TRBV29-1 and TRBJ1-2; TRBD1 might be the D (6 bases). Specimen: PBMCs, collected from the stem cell graft. The CDR3 bases are TGCAGCGTTACCAATGGGGGCGGAAAGGGAAACTATGGCTACACCTTC. Translating gives CSVTNGGGKGNYGYTF. Using reference TRBV29-1 and TRBJ1-2 for the parts outside the CDR3, the full variable domain is SAVISQKPSRDICQRGTSLTIQCQVDSQVTMMFWYRQQPGQSLTLIATANQGSEATYESGFVIDKFPISRPNLTFSTLTVSNMSPEDSSIYLCSVTNGGGKGNYGYTFGSGTRLTVV.